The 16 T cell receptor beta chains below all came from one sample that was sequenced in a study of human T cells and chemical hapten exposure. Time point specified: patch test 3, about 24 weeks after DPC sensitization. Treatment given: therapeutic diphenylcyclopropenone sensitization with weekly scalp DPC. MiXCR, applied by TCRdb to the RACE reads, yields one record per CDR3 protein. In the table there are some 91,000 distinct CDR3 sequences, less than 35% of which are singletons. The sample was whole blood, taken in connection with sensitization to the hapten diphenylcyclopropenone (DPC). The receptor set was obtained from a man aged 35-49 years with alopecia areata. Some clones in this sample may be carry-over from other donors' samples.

CDR3 DNA: TGTGCCAGCAGCTACGGGACTACCCGCACAGATACGCAGTATTTT. Encoded protein: CASSYGTTRTDTQYF. The chain has TRBV5-4 and TRBJ2-3; 7 bases are a match to TRBD2. The CDR3 extends over 15 amino acids. The trim removed 3 bases at V and 1 base at J, leaving 5 bases unmatched. The germline CDR1 and CDR2 sequences are SGHNT and YYREEE (reference sequence).

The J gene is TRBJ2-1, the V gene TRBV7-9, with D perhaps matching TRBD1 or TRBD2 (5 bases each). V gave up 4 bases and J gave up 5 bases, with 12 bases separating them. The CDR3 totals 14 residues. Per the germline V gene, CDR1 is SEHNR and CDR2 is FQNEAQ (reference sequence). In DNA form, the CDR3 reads TGTGCCAGCAGCTGGTCCGGGACGAACAATGAGCAGTTCTTC. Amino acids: CASSWSGTNNEQFF. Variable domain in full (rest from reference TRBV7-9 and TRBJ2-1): DTGVSQNPRHKITKRGQNVTFRCDPISEHNRLYWYRQTLGQGPEFLTYFQNEAQLEKSRLLSDRFSAERPKGSFSTLEIQRTEQGDSAMYLCASSWSGTNNEQFFGPGTRLTVL.

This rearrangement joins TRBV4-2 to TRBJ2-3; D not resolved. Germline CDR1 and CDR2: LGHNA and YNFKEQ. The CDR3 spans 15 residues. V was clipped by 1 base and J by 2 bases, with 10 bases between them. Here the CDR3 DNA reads TGTGCCAGCAGCCAAGCGTTGGGGTTCACAGATACGCAGTATTTT. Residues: CASSQALGFTDTQYF.

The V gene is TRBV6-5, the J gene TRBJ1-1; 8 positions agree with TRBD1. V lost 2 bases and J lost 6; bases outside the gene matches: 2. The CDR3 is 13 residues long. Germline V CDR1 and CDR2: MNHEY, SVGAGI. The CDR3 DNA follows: TGTGCCAGCAGTTACGACAGGGGCTCTGAAGCTTTCTTT. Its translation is CASSYDRGSEAFF.

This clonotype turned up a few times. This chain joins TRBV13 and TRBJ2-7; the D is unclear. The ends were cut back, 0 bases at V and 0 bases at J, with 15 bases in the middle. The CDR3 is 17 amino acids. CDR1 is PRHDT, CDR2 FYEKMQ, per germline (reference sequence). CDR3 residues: CASSLGPPLDPSYEQYF. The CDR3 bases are TGTGCCAGCAGCTTAGGCCCCCCCCTAGATCCCTCCTACGAGCAGTACTTC. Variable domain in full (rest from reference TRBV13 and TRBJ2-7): AAGVIQSPRHLIKEKRETATLKCYPIPRHDTVYWYQQGPGQDPQFLISFYEKMQSDKGSIPDRFSAQQFSDYHSELNMSSLELGDSALYFCASSLGPPLDPSYEQYFGPGTRLTVT.

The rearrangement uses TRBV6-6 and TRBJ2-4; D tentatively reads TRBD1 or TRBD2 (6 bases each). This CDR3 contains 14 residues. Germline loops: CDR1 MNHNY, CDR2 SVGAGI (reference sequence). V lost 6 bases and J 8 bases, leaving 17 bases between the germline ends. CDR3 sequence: CASSPGGGVHIQYF. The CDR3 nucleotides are TGTGCCAGCAGCCCCGGGGGCGGTGTCCACATTCAGTACTTC.

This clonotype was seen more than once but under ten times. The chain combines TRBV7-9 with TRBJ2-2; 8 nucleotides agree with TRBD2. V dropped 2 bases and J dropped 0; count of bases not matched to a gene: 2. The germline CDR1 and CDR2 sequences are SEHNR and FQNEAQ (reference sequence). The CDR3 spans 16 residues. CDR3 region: CASSLRRGANTGELFF. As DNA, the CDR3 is TGTGCCAGCAGCTTACGGCGGGGGGCGAACACCGGGGAGCTGTTTTTT.

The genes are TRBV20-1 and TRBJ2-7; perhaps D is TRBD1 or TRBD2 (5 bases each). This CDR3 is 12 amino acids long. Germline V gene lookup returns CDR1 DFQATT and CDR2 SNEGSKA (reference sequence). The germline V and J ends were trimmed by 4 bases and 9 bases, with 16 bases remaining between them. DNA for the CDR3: TGCAGTGCTAACACGGGGACGACTGTGCAGTACTTC. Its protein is CSANTGTTVQYF.

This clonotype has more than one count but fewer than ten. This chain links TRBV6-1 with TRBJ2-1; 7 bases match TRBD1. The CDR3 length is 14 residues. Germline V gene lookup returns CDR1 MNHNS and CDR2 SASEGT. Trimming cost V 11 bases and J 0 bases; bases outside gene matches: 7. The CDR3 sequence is CAGSGGSSYNEQFF. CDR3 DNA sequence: TGTGCCGGCTCAGGGGGAAGCTCCTACAATGAGCAGTTCTTC.

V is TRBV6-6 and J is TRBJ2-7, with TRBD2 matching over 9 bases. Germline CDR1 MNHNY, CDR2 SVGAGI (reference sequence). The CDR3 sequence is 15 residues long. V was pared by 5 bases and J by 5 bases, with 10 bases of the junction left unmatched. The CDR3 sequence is CASSTRTSVVNEQYF. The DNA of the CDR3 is TGTGCCAGCAGTACTCGGACTAGCGTAGTAAACGAGCAGTACTTC.

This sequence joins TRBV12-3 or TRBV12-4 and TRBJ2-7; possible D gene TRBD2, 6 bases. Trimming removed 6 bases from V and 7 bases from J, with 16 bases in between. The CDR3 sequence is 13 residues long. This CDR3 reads CASSTAGLGEQYF. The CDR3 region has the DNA TGTGCCAGCAGCACAGCGGGCCTAGGGGAGCAGTACTTC.

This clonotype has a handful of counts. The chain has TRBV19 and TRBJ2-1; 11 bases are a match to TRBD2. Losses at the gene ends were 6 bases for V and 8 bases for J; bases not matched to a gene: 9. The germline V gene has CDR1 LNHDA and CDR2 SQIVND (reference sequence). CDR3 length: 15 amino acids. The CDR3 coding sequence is TGTGCCAGTAGACCTACTAGCGGGAGTAATTATGAGCAGTTCTTC. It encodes CASRPTSGSNYEQFF.

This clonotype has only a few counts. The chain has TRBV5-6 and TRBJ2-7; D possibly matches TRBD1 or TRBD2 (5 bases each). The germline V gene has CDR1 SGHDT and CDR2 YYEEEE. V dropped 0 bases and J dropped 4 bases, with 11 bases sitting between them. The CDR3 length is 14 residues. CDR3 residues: CASSLGDPPYEQYF. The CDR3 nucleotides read TGTGCCAGCAGCTTGGGGGACCCTCCGTACGAGCAGTACTTC.

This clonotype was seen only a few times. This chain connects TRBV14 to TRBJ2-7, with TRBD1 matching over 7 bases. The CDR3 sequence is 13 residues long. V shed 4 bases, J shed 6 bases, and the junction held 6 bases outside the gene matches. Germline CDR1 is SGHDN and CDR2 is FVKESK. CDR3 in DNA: TGTGCCAGCAGCCTGACAGGGTTCGGCGAGCAGTACTTC. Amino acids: CASSLTGFGEQYF.

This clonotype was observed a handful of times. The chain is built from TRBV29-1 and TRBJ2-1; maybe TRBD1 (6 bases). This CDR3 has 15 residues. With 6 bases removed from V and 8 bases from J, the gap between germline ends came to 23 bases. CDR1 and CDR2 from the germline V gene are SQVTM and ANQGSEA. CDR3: CSVLLNRDKRDEQFF. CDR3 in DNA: TGCAGCGTCCTTCTTAACAGGGATAAAAGGGATGAGCAGTTCTTC.

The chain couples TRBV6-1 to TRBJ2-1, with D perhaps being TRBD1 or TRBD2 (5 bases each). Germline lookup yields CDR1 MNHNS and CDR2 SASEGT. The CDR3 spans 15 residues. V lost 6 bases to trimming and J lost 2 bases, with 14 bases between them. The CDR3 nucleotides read TGTGCCAGCAGCCAGATGGTGGGGGCCTACAATGAGCAGTTCTTC. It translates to CASSQMVGAYNEQFF.